This is a list of T cell receptor beta chains from one sample in a study of blood T cell repertoires in COVID-19. Repertoires were generated with immunoSEQ multiplex PCR, while TCRdb's copy carries only in-frame clones and drops some. Among about 51,000 clones listed, around 86% were seen once. Specimen: peripheral blood. The receptors come from a human donor with acute or convalescent COVID-19. The donor label of this sample is uncertain. The CDR3 runs from the conserved cysteine through the conserved F or W. The D gene is left open where the match is weak. The listing skips clone size in some rows; elsewhere it reads once, few, many or a size class.

D gene	clone size	J gene	V gene	CDR3 protein	CDR3 DNA
.	.	TRBJ2-7	TRBV18	CASSPLQSYEQYF	TGTGCCAGCTCACCACTACAGAGCTACGAGCAGTACTTC
.	once	TRBJ2-1	TRBV7-9	CASSLEGGNEQFF	TGTGCCAGCAGCTTAGAAGGAGGCAATGAGCAGTTCTTC
.	.	TRBJ1-1	TRBV28	CASSLRVTEAFF	TGTGCCAGCAGTCTCAGGGTGACTGAAGCTTTCTTT
TRBD1	few	TRBJ1-6	TRBV6-1	CASSERTGINSPLHF	TGTGCCAGCAGTGAAAGGACAGGGATCAATTCACCCCTCCACTTT
.	few	TRBJ1-3	TRBV19	CASSYTTGHSGNTIYF	TGTGCCAGTAGTTATACGACGGGACACTCTGGAAACACCATATATTTT
.	.	TRBJ1-1	TRBV6-4	CASSRQENTEAFF	TGTGCCAGCAGTCGACAGGAGAACACTGAAGCTTTCTTT
.	.	TRBJ2-1	TRBV9	CASSVGAEPGAYNEQFF	TGTGCCAGCAGCGTAGGCGCGGAGCCGGGAGCATACAATGAGCAGTTCTTC
TRBD2	.	TRBJ2-3	TRBV15	CATSRGTSGRTDTQYF	TGTGCCACCAGCAGAGGTACTAGCGGGAGGACAGATACGCAGTATTTT
TRBD2	.	TRBJ2-7	TRBV6-5	CASSETSGYYEQYF	TGTGCCAGCAGCGAGACTAGCGGGTACTACGAGCAGTACTTC
.	.	TRBJ2-7	TRBV6-1	CASSEAMVAAFSYEQYF	TGTGCCAGCAGTGAAGCCATGGTAGCGGCCTTCTCCTACGAGCAGTACTTC
TRBD1	.	TRBJ1-2	TRBV10-3	CAISLTGVHGYTF	TGTGCCATCAGCTTAACAGGGGTACATGGCTACACCTTC
.	.	TRBJ1-1	TRBV28	CASSLRGTEAFF	TGTGCCAGCAGTTTAAGAGGGACTGAAGCTTTCTTT
.	.	TRBJ2-7	TRBV11-3	CASSLLTYEQYF	TGTGCCAGCAGCTTATTAACCTACGAGCAGTACTTC
TRBD1	.	TRBJ2-6	TRBV30	CAWSVGTGSGANVLTF	TGTGCCTGGAGTGTAGGGACAGGCTCTGGGGCCAACGTCCTGACTTTC
.	.	TRBJ1-5	TRBV28	CASSLMTVNQPQHF	TGTGCCAGCAGTTTAATGACTGTTAATCAGCCCCAGCATTTT
.	few	TRBJ2-6	TRBV18	CASSPGVSGANVLTF	TGTGCCAGCTCCCCCGGAGTCTCTGGGGCCAACGTCCTGACTTTC
TRBD2	.	TRBJ2-1	TRBV4-3	CASSQDLWVAGGGEQFF	TGCGCCAGCAGCCAAGATCTGTGGGTAGCGGGGGGGGGTGAGCAGTTCTTC
.	.	TRBJ1-1	TRBV11-2	CASSLDSLPPYTEAFF	TGTGCCAGCAGCCTGGACAGTCTACCTCCCTACACTGAAGCTTTCTTT
TRBD1	few	TRBJ1-4	TRBV6-5	CASSSYRGHRGKLFF	TGTGCCAGCAGTTCTTACAGGGGGCATAGGGGAAAACTGTTTTTT
.	.	TRBJ1-1	TRBV5-1	CASSLTGGGTEAFF	TGCGCCAGCAGCTTAACAGGCGGCGGCACTGAAGCTTTCTTT
TRBD1	few	TRBJ2-5	TRBV7-2	CASSSTGAGETQYF	TGTGCCAGCAGCTCGACAGGGGCCGGGGAGACCCAGTACTTC
.	once	TRBJ2-1	TRBV6-2/TRBV6-3	CASSYSVQGSSYNEQFF	TGTGCCAGCAGTTACTCCGTTCAGGGTAGCTCCTACAATGAGCAGTTCTTC
.	.	TRBJ2-2	TRBV5-1	CASSLGTSDTGELFF	TGCGCCAGCAGCTTGGGGACAAGTGACACCGGGGAGCTGTTTTTT
.	.	TRBJ1-2	TRBV2	CASSPTGRGRESYTF	TGTGCCAGCAGTCCAACAGGGAGGGGTCGAGAGAGCTACACCTTC
TRBD1	once	TRBJ1-2	TRBV19	CASTPFELGLRDRGDYNYGYTF	TGTGCCAGTACCCCATTCGAATTGGGGTTGCGGGACAGGGGGGATTATAACTATGGCTACACCTTC
.	.	TRBJ2-2	TRBV30	CAWSVGQYTGELFF	TGTGCCTGGAGTGTAGGACAGTACACCGGGGAGCTGTTTTTT
TRBD1	.	TRBJ1-1	TRBV6-5	CASSPNRGGTEAFF	TGTGCCAGCAGTCCCAACAGGGGGGGCACTGAAGCTTTCTTT
.	.	TRBJ1-5	TRBV7-2	CASSLGGPTVSNQPQHF	TGTGCCAGCAGCTTAGGGGGGCCGACAGTCAGCAATCAGCCCCAGCATTTT
TRBD1	.	TRBJ1-1	TRBV19	CASSPGQGPNTEAFF	TGTGCCAGTAGTCCGGGACAGGGGCCGAACACTGAAGCTTTCTTT
.	once	TRBJ2-3	TRBV7-2	CASSFWGGLGTDTQYF	TGTGCCAGCAGCTTTTGGGGGGGGCTCGGCACAGATACGCAGTATTTT
.	.	TRBJ1-1	TRBV12-3/TRBV12-4	CASSRRVTEAFF	TGTGCCAGCAGTAGGAGGGTAACTGAAGCTTTCTTT
TRBD2	.	TRBJ2-2	TRBV28	CASIFAAGGSGELFF	TGTGCCAGCATTTTCGCAGCGGGAGGGTCCGGGGAGCTGTTTTTT
TRBD1	.	TRBJ2-7	TRBV7-9	CASSLTAGTGTYEQYF	TGTGCCAGCAGCTTGACCGCCGGGACAGGGACCTACGAGCAGTACTTC
.	.	TRBJ2-1	TRBV7-6	CASSLGAGLANEQFF	TGTGCCAGCAGCTTAGGGGCGGGACTGGCGAATGAGCAGTTCTTC
.	.	TRBJ2-7	TRBV18	CASSLGIGVYDEQYF	TGTGCCAGCTCACTAGGAATAGGAGTGTACGACGAGCAGTACTTC
.	.	TRBJ2-5	TRBV21-1	CASSKVELAGQETQYF	TGTGCCAGCAGCAAAGTTGAACTAGCGGGCCAAGAGACCCAGTACTTC
.	.	TRBJ1-2	TRBV27	CASSTTPEYGYTF	TGTGCCAGCAGTACTACACCCGAGTATGGCTACACCTTC
.	.	TRBJ2-3	TRBV28	CASSTDSSAFGASDTQYF	TGTGCCAGCAGTACTGACAGCTCCGCCTTTGGGGCCTCAGATACGCAGTATTTT
TRBD2	once	TRBJ2-1	TRBV30	CAWTARLAGYNEQFF	TGTGCCTGGACCGCGAGGCTAGCGGGTTACAATGAGCAGTTCTTC
.	.	TRBJ1-5	TRBV24-1	CATSDLLQAHSNQPQHF	TGTGCCACCAGTGATTTGTTACAGGCTCACTCAAATCAGCCCCAGCATTTT
TRBD1	.	TRBJ1-5	TRBV12-3/TRBV12-4	CASGQGVDQPQHF	TGTGCCAGCGGACAGGGGGTAGATCAGCCCCAGCATTTT
TRBD2	.	TRBJ2-1	TRBV28	CASSRSGGSYNEQFF	TGTGCCAGCAGTCGTAGCGGGGGCTCCTACAATGAGCAGTTCTTC
TRBD1	.	TRBJ2-3	TRBV7-9	CASSPAGQGTDTQYF	TGTGCCAGCAGCCCTGCGGGACAGGGGACAGATACGCAGTATTTT
TRBD1	.	TRBJ1-2	TRBV28	CASSAAGQRAIYTF	TGTGCCAGCAGTGCCGCGGGACAGAGAGCTATCTACACCTTC
TRBD1	.	TRBJ1-6	TRBV10-3	CAISGLGQANSPLHF	TGTGCCATCAGTGGGCTGGGACAGGCCAATTCACCCCTCCACTTT
TRBD2	.	TRBJ2-1	TRBV7-3	CASSLGRGVHNEQFF	TGTGCCAGCAGTCTCGGGAGGGGGGTACACAATGAGCAGTTCTTC
.	once	TRBJ1-2	TRBV5-8	CASSLQGQLYGYTF	TGTGCCAGCAGCTTGCAAGGACAGCTCTATGGCTACACCTTC
TRBD1	.	TRBJ1-2	TRBV6-6	CASSYAGTDYGYTF	TGTGCCAGCAGTTATGCCGGGACAGACTATGGCTACACCTTC
.	few	TRBJ2-1	TRBV18	CASSRAGGLYNEQFF	TGTGCCAGCTCCCGAGCCGGGGGACTCTACAATGAGCAGTTCTTC
TRBD1	.	TRBJ2-7	TRBV18	CASSPGQGAYEQYF	TGTGCCAGCTCACCGGGACAGGGGGCCTACGAGCAGTACTTC
TRBD1	.	TRBJ1-1	TRBV11-3	CASSTGQGGNTEAFF	TGTGCCAGCAGCACGGGACAGGGCGGGAACACTGAAGCTTTCTTT
.	few	TRBJ1-3	TRBV5-1	CASSLQGDSIYSGNTIYF	TGCGCCAGCAGCTTGCAAGGTGACAGCATTTACTCTGGAAACACCATATATTTT
.	.	TRBJ1-2	TRBV6-5	CASSYGGAHGYTF	TGTGCCAGCAGTTATGGGGGGGCGCATGGCTACACCTTC
TRBD1	.	TRBJ1-2	TRBV7-2	CASSSPGQGLYGYTF	TGTGCCAGCAGCTCGCCGGGACAGGGTTTGTATGGCTACACCTTC
TRBD1	.	TRBJ1-1	TRBV28	CASSSAGQLNTEAFF	TGTGCCAGCAGTTCCGCGGGACAGTTGAACACTGAAGCTTTCTTT